The 20 T cell receptor beta chains listed next were all sequenced from one sample in a study of blood T cell repertoires in COVID-19 (dated by TCRdb to about 2020). The protocol used for the library was the immunoSEQ multiplex PCR assay. Sourced from immuneACCESS, this table was stored by TCRdb with only in-frame sequences that have V and J called. A share of the clones is absent; for the studies checked, an unresolved V gene accounts for under half, and the remainder has no known explanation. For this sample there are approximately 220,000 clones; roughly 80% appear just once. Around 3.5% of the sample lies in the top ten. The sequenced material came from PBMCs or T cells enriched from blood (not recorded which). The receptor set was obtained from a woman in her thirties or forties who had been exposed to COVID-19.

The V gene is TRBV5-4, the J gene TRBJ2-5, with D unresolved. This CDR3 region has 13 residues. The germline CDR1 and CDR2 sequences are SGHNT and YYREEE (reference sequence). Trimming shortened V by 3 bases and J by 4 bases, and 10 bases separated the two germline ends. The CDR3 region has the DNA TGTGCCAGCAGCTCCTATGAGGTAGAGACCCAGTACTTC. This gives the protein CASSSYEVETQYF. Variable domain in full (rest from reference TRBV5-4 and TRBJ2-5): ETGVTQSPTHLIKTRGQQVTLRCSSQSGHNTVSWYQQALGQGPQFIFQYYREEENGRGNFPPRFSGLQFPNYSSELNVNALELDDSALYLCASSSYEVETQYFGPGTRLLVL.

The J gene is TRBJ1-2, the V gene TRBV12-5, with D perhaps matching TRBD1 (5 bases). Trimming removed 2 bases at V and 3 bases at J, with 16 bases between. CDR1 and CDR2 from the germline V gene are LGHNT and FRNRAP. The CDR3 is made up of 16 amino acids. The CDR3, as DNA: TGTGCTAGTGGTTTGCCCCAGGGAGGAGGGGACTATGGCTACACCTTC. This codes for CASGLPQGGGDYGYTF.

The V call is TRBV11-3, the J call TRBJ2-1; tentatively, D is TRBD2 (5 bases). Germline assignment: CDR1 SGHNT and CDR2 YENEEA. Between the trimmed V and J ends, which lost 3 bases and 10 bases, there was a span of 7 bases. The CDR3 contains 11 residues. CDR3: CASSFRGEQFF. CDR3 bases: TGTGCCAGCAGCTTCCGGGGAGAGCAGTTCTTC.

V is TRBV4-2 and J is TRBJ1-4, with 9 bases that match TRBD1. Germline V gene sequence: CDR1 LGHNA, CDR2 YNFKEQ. The trim removed 4 bases at V and 4 bases at J, leaving 10 bases unmatched. The CDR3 spans 17 residues. The CDR3 region has the DNA TGTGCCAGCAGCCCCCCACAGGGGGCGACGGGTAATGAAAAACTGTTTTTT. It yields the protein CASSPPQGATGNEKLFF.

This chain connects TRBV7-9 to TRBJ1-6; 7 nucleotides match TRBD1. Per germline, CDR1 SEHNR and CDR2 FQNEAQ (reference sequence). The CDR3 loop spans 16 amino acids. Trimming took 5 bases from V and 5 from J; bases not matched to a gene: 9. CDR3 nucleotide sequence: TGTGCCAGCAGCCAGCTTGGGACAGTCCATAATTCACCCCTCCACTTT. It translates to CASSQLGTVHNSPLHF.

The chain links TRBV10-3 to TRBJ1-4; a possible D gene is TRBD1 (5 bases). Trimming removed 5 bases at V and 2 bases at J, with 15 bases between. The CDR3 has 16 residues. Germline V gene lookup returns CDR1 ENHRY and CDR2 SYGVKD. The CDR3 DNA reads TGTGCCATCAGTCCAACCCGGGGGACCACTAATGAAAAACTGTTTTTT. Its translation: CAISPTRGTTNEKLFF.

This clone was recorded once. The rearrangement uses TRBV7-8 and TRBJ1-2; 7 positions agree with TRBD1. V shed 2 bases and J 7 bases; nucleotides not matched to a gene: 7. CDR3 size: 14 residues. The germline V gene encodes CDR1 SGHVS and CDR2 FQNEAQ. Here the CDR3 DNA reads TGTGCCAGCAGCTTATTGGCAGGGGGTCTTGGCTACACCTTC. Translated, it gives CASSLLAGGLGYTF.

This clone has a single count. The rearrangement links TRBV5-5 to TRBJ2-1, with 11 bases aligning to TRBD1. The CDR3 length is 13 residues. V lost 5 bases and J lost 7; bases outside the gene matches: 2. In germline, CDR1 is SGHKS, CDR2 YYEKEE (reference sequence). CDR3 in amino acids: CASRGQGENEQFF. As DNA, the CDR3 is TGTGCCAGCAGGGGACAGGGGGAAAATGAGCAGTTCTTC.

The genes are TRBV6-5 and TRBJ1-1; D ambiguous. The V gene's germline CDR1 is MNHEY and CDR2 SVGAGI. The CDR3 length is 11 residues. Trimming shortened V by 3 bases and J by 6 bases, and 5 bases separated the two germline ends. In DNA, the CDR3 is TGTGCCAGCAGTTATCTTGCTGAAGCTTTCTTT. Encoded protein: CASSYLAEAFF.

This clone was detected a few times. This chain links TRBV6-2 or TRBV6-3 with TRBJ2-5; 10 bases agree with TRBD2. V shed 0 bases, J shed 5 bases, and the junction held 3 bases outside the gene matches. The CDR3 loop spans 15 amino acids. Per germline, CDR1 MNHEY and CDR2 SVGEGT. CDR3 nucleotides: TGTGCCAGCAGTTACTCGGCTAGCGGGGGTGAGACCCAGTACTTC. Translated: CASSYSASGGETQYF.

This chain links TRBV7-8 with TRBJ1-2, with D hard to call. The V end was cut by 0 bases, the J end by 4 bases, with 18 bases between. Germline CDR1 is SGHVS and CDR2 is FQNEAQ. The CDR3 covers 17 residues. The CDR3 region is CASSLAVSPAGSYGYTF. CDR3 bases: TGTGCCAGCAGCTTAGCCGTTTCCCCAGCGGGAAGCTATGGCTACACCTTC.

The chain uses TRBV11-2 and TRBJ1-2, with 10 bases aligning to TRBD1. This CDR3 is built from 13 residues. Germline V gene sequence: CDR1 SGHAT, CDR2 FQNNGV. The V segment lost 5 bases and the J segment 6 bases; nucleotides outside the gene matches: 3. In DNA form, the CDR3 reads TGTGCCAGCAGCCCCGGGACAGGGGATGGCTACACCTTC. This translates into CASSPGTGDGYTF.

The rearrangement links TRBV7-2 to TRBJ1-1, with 8 bases identical to TRBD1. Losses at the gene ends were 4 bases for V and 4 bases for J; bases not matched to a gene: 8. The CDR3 is 15 residues long. Per germline, CDR1 SGHTA and CDR2 FQGNSA. The CDR3 DNA reads TGTGCCAGCAGCTCAGGGGGCAGATTTAGCACTGAAGCTTTCTTT. Its protein product is CASSSGGRFSTEAFF.

This clone was counted ten times or more. The chain links TRBV4-1 to TRBJ2-7, with 15 bases that match TRBD2. V shed 4 bases, J shed 2 bases, and the junction held 9 bases outside the gene matches. CDR1 is MGHRA and CDR2 is YSYEKL in the germline V gene. This CDR3 is built from 18 residues. DNA of the CDR3: TGCGCCAGCAGCCCCGGACTAGCGGGGGGGCCAATGACCTACGAGCAGTACTTC. It encodes CASSPGLAGGPMTYEQYF.

The V and J genes are TRBV7-2 and TRBJ1-5; maybe TRBD1 (6 bases). The CDR3 loop spans 16 amino acids. CDR1 and CDR2 (germline): SGHTA, FQGNSA. The V end lost 1 base, the J end lost 6 bases, and 16 bases lay between the germline ends. The CDR3 DNA reads as TGTGCCAGCAGCTTAGTGAAAAGGGGGTTCGGTCAGCCCCAGCATTTT. Encoded protein: CASSLVKRGFGQPQHF.

This chain links TRBV7-2 with TRBJ2-1; TRBD2 agrees at 8 bases. The J segment lost 0 bases and the V segment lost 6 bases, leaving 4 bases of the junction unmatched. The CDR3 covers 15 residues. Germline V CDR1 and CDR2: SGHTA, FQGNSA. The CDR3 DNA reads as TGTGCCAGCAGGTCCGGGACTAGCTCCTACAATGAGCAGTTCTTC. Amino acid sequence: CASRSGTSSYNEQFF. Complete variable domain (other parts from reference TRBV7-2 and TRBJ2-1): GAGVSQSPSNKVTEKGKDVELRCDPISGHTALYWYRQSLGQGLEFLIYFQGNSAPDKSGLPSDRFSAERTGGSVSTLTIQRTQQEDSAVYLCASRSGTSSYNEQFFGPGTRLTVL.

The rearrangement uses TRBV4-3 and TRBJ2-1, with TRBD2 matching over 9 bases. The length of the CDR3 is 18 residues. CDR1 and CDR2 (germline): LGHNA, YSLEER. With V trimmed by 0 bases and J by 4 bases, 10 bases remained unmatched. The CDR3 loop is CASSQDPGASGEYNEQFF. CDR3 DNA: TGCGCCAGCAGCCAAGATCCGGGCGCTAGCGGGGAATACAATGAGCAGTTCTTC.

This clone was found once. The chain carries TRBV10-3 and TRBJ1-4; 10 nucleotides line up with TRBD1. The CDR3 has 15 residues. Germline-derived CDR1 and CDR2 are ENHRY and SYGVKD. J lost 4 bases, V lost 4 bases, and 3 bases had no gene match. The CDR3 bases are TGTGCCATCAGTGGGGACAGGGGCCTTAATGAAAAACTGTTTTTT. This gives the protein CAISGDRGLNEKLFF.

V and J are TRBV5-5 and TRBJ2-3; 7 bases are shared with TRBD1. The CDR3 runs 15 residues. V lost 4 bases and J lost 0; bases outside the gene matches: 5. CDR1 and CDR2 from the germline V gene are SGHKS and YYEKEE (reference sequence). The CDR3 DNA sequence: TGTGCCAGCAGCCAAGGACAGGAAAGCACAGATACGCAGTATTTT. It encodes CASSQGQESTDTQYF.

The chain has TRBV2 and TRBJ1-1; D uncertain. Per the germline V gene, CDR1 is SNHLY and CDR2 is FYNNEI. This CDR3 comprises 12 residues. The V gene lost 6 bases and the J gene lost 7 bases, with 12 bases spanning the gap. The CDR3 region has the DNA TGTGCCAGCAGGGTGGAGGCGCGTGAAGCTTTCTTT. It yields the protein CASRVEAREAFF.